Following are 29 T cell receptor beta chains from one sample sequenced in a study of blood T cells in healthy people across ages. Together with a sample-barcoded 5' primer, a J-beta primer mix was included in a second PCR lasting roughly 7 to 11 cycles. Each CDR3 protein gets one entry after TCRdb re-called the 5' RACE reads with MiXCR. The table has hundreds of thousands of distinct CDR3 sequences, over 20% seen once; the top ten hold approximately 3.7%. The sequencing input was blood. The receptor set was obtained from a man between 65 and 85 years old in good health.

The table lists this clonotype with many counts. CDR3 protein: CAWKGLGNTIYF. The CDR3 DNA follows: TGTGCCTGGAAAGGCCTTGGAAACACCATATATTTT. This rearrangement joins TRBV30 to TRBJ1-3; D unresolved. Germline V gene data show CDR1 as GTSNPN and CDR2 as SVGIG (reference sequence). The CDR3 runs to 12 residues. Trimming took 4 bases from V and 3 from J, leaving 7 bases between them.

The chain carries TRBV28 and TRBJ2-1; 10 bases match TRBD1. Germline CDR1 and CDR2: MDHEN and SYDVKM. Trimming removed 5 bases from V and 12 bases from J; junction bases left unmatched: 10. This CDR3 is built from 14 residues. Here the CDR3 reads CASSPAPGQGRQFF. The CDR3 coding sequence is TGTGCCAGCAGTCCTGCCCCGGGACAGGGGAGGCAGTTCTTC.

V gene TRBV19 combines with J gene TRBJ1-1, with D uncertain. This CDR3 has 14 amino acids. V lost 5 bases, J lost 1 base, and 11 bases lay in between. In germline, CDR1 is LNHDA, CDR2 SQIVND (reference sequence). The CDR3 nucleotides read TGTGCCAGTAGTCCATACCTCGGGAACACTGAAGCTTTCTTT. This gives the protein CASSPYLGNTEAFF.

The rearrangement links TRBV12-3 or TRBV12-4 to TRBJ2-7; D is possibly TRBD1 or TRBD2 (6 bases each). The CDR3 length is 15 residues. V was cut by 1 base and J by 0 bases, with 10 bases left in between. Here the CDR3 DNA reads TGTGCCAGCAGTTTAGTCGGGGGCCCCTCCTACGAGCAGTACTTC. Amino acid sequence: CASSLVGGPSYEQYF.

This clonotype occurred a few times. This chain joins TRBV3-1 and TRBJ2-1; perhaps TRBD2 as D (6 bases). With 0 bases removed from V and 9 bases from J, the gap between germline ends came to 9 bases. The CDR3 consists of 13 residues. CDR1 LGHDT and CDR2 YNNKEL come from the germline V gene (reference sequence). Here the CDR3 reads CASSQERRGEQFF. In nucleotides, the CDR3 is TGTGCCAGCAGCCAAGAAAGGAGGGGTGAGCAGTTCTTC.

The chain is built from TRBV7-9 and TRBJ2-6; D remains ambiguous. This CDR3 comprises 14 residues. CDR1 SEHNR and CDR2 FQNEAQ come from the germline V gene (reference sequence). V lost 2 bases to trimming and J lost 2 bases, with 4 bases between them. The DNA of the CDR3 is TGTGCCAGCAGCTTACCCCCTGGGGCCAACGTCCTGACTTTC. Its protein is CASSLPPGANVLTF. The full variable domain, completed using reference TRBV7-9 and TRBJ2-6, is DTGVSQNPRHKITKRGQNVTFRCDPISEHNRLYWYRQTLGQGPEFLTYFQNEAQLEKSRLLSDRFSAERPKGSFSTLEIQRTEQGDSAMYLCASSLPPGANVLTFGAGSRLTVL.

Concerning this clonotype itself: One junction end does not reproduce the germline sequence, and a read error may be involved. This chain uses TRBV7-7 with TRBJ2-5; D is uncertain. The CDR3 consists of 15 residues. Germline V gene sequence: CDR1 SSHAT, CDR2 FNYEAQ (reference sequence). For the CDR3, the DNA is TGTGCTAGCAGTTGGGGAACGGGTCCCGGAGAGACCCAGTACTTC. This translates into CASSWGTGPGETQYF.

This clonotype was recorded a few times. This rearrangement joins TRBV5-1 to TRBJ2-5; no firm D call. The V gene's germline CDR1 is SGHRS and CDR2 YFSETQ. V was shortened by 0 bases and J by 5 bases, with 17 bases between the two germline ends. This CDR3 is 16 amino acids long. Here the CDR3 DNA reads TGCGCCAGCAGCTTGGAGTCTGCGGAGATAGGGGAGACCCAGTACTTC. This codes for CASSLESAEIGETQYF. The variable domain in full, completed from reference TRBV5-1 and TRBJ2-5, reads KAGVTQTPRYLIKTRGQQVTLSCSPISGHRSVSWYQQTPGQGLQFLFEYFSETQRNKGNFPGRFSGRQFSNSRSEMNVSTLELGDSALYLCASSLESAEIGETQYFGPGTRLLVL.

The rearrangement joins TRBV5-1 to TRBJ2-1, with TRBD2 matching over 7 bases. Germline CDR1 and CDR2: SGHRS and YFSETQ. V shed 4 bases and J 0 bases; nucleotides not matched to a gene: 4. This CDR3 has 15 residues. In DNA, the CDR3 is TGCGCCAGCAGCCGCGGGAGCCCCTCCTACAATGAGCAGTTCTTC. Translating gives CASSRGSPSYNEQFF.

CDR3 sequence reads: CASTTERRPRWSWLYEQYF. CDR3 DNA sequence: TGTGCCAGCACAACCGAACGCCGCCCCAGATGGAGTTGGCTCTACGAGCAGTACTTC. This chain joins TRBV21-1 and TRBJ2-7; the table assigns TRBD1, which was not confirmed against the DNA. TRBV21-1 represents a pseudogene. The length of the CDR3 is 19 residues.

The CDR3 region has the DNA TGTGCCAGCAGTGAAGTACGTCCGGGTGGGCGCTTTGGGAACACTGAAGCTTTCTTT. This codes for CASSEVRPGGRFGNTEAFF. The chain has TRBV6-1 and TRBJ1-1; no definite D call. V was pared by 1 base and J by 1 base, with 22 bases between. This CDR3 is built from 19 residues. Germline CDR1 is MNHNS and CDR2 is SASEGT.

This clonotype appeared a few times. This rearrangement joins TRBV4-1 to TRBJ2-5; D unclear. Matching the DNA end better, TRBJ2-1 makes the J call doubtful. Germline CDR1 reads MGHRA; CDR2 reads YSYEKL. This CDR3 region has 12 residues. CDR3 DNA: TGCGCCAGCAGCCGAACAAACAATGAGCAGTTCTTC. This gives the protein CASSRTNNEQFF.

The CDR3 coding sequence is TGCAGTGCCAACACCTGGCGGGAGGGTGATGAGCAGTTCTTC. As protein: CSANTWREGDEQFF. The V call is TRBV20-1, the J call TRBJ2-5, with 9 bases matching TRBD2. Near its end, the DNA agrees better with TRBJ2-1, so the J call may be wrong. From germline, CDR1 is DFQATT and CDR2 SNEGSKA (reference sequence). The CDR3 loop spans 14 amino acids.

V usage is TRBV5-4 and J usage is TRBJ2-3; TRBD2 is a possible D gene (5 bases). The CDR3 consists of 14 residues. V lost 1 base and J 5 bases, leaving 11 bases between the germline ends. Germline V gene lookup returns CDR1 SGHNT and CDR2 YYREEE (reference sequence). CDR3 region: CASSLPAAGDTQYF. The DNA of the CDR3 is TGTGCCAGCAGCTTGCCGGCGGCGGGAGATACGCAGTATTTT. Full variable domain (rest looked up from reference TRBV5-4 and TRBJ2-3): ETGVTQSPTHLIKTRGQQVTLRCSSQSGHNTVSWYQQALGQGPQFIFQYYREEENGRGNFPPRFSGLQFPNYSSELNVNALELDDSALYLCASSLPAAGDTQYFGPGTRLTVL.

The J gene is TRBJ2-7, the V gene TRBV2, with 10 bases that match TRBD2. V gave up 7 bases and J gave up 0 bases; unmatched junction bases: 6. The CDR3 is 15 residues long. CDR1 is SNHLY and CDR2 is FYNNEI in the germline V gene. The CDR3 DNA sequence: TGTGCCAGCAACGGACTAGCGGTAAACTCCTACGAGCAGTACTTC. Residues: CASNGLAVNSYEQYF.

CDR3 protein: CASSQVAGAKVAQYF. The DNA for the CDR3 is TGTGCCAGCAGCCAAGTTGCGGGGGCGAAAGTTGCGCAGTATTTT. The chain couples TRBV3-1 to TRBJ2-3; D is possibly TRBD2 (7 bases). This CDR3 has 15 amino acids. Germline values: CDR1 LGHDT, CDR2 YNNKEL (reference sequence). V lost 1 base and J 10 bases, leaving 18 bases between the germline ends.

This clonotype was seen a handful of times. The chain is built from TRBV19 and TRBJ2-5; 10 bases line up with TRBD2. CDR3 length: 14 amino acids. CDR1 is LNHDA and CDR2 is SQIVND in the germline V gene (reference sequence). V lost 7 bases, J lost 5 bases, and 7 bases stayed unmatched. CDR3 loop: CASTASGSLETQYF. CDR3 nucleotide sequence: TGTGCCAGTACCGCTAGCGGGAGTTTGGAGACCCAGTACTTC.

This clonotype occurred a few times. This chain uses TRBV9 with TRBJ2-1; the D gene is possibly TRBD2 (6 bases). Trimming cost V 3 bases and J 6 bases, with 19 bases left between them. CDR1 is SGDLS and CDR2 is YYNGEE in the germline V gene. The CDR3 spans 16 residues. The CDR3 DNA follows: TGTGCCAGCAGCGGTTCCCGACTAGATGGGGGCAATGAGCAGTTCTTC. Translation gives CASSGSRLDGGNEQFF.

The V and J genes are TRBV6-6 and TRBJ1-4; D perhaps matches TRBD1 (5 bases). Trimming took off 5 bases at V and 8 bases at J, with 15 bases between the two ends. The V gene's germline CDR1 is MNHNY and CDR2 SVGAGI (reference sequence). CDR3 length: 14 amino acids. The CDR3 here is CASSTRGGGEKLFF. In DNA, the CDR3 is TGTGCCAGCAGTACGAGGGGAGGAGGGGAAAAACTGTTTTTT.

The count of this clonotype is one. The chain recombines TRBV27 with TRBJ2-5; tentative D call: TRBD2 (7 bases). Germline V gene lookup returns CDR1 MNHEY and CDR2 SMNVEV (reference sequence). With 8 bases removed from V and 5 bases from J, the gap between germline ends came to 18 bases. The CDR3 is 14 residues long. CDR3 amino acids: CASSRYGGRETQYF. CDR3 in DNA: TGTGCCAGCTCGCGGTACGGGGGGCGTGAGACCCAGTACTTC.

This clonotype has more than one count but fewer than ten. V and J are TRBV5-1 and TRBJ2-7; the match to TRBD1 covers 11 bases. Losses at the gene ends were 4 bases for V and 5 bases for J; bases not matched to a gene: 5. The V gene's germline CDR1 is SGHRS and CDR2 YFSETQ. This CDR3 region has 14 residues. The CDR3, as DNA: TGCGCCAGCAGCCCCGGACAGGGGGCCCACGAGCAGTACTTC. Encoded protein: CASSPGQGAHEQYF.

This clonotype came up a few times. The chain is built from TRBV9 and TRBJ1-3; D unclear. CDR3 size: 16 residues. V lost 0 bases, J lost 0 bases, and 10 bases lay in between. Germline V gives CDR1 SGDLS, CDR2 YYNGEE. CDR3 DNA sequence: TGTGCCAGCAGCGTAGAAGGGATTCACTCTGGAAACACCATATATTTT. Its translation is CASSVEGIHSGNTIYF.

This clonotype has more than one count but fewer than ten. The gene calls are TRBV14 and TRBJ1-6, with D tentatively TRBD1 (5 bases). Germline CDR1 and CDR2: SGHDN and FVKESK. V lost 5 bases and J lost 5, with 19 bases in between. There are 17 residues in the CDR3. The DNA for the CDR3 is TGTGCCAGCAGCAAGGCGGGACCCCTAGGGGATAATTCACCCCTCCACTTT. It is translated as CASSKAGPLGDNSPLHF.

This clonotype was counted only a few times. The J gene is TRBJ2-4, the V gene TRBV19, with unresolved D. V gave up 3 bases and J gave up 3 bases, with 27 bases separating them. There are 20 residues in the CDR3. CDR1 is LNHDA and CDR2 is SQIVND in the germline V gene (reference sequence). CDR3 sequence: CASSIPSVPSPELVKNIQYF. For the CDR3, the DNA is TGTGCCAGTAGTATTCCGTCGGTCCCGAGTCCGGAGCTGGTCAAAAACATTCAGTACTTC.

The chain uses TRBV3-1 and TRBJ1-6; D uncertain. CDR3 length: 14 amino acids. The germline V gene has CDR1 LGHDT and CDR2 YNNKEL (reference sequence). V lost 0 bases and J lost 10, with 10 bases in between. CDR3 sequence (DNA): TGTGCCAGCAGCCAAGAGGCCCTCGGGTCACCCCTCCACTTT. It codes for CASSQEALGSPLHF.

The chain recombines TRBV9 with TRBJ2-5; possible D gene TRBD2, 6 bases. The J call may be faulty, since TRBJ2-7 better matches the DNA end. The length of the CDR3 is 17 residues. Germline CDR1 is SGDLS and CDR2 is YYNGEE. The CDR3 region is CASSVGVGSGFTHEQYF. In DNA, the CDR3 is TGTGCCAGCAGCGTAGGAGTAGGGAGCGGGTTCACCCACGAGCAGTACTTC.

The DNA for the CDR3 is TGCGCCATCACGGAGACCCAGTACTTC. Residues: CAITETQYF. The V gene is TRBV4-1, the J gene TRBJ2-5; D remains unclear. Germline V lookup: CDR1 MGHRA, CDR2 YSYEKL. V shed 10 bases and J shed 5 bases, with 5 bases lying between them. The CDR3 consists of 9 residues.

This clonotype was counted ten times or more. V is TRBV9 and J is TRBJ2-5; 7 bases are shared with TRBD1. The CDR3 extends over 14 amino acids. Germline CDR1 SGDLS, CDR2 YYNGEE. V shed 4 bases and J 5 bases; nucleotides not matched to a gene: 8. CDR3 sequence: CASSPGQVQETQYF. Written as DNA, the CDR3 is TGTGCCAGCAGCCCTGGACAGGTACAGGAGACCCAGTACTTC.

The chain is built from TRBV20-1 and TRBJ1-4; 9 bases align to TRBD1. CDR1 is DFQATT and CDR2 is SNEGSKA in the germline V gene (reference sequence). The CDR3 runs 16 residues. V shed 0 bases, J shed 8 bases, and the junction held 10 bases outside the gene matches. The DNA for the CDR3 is TGCAGTGCTAGAGATGAAGGGACAGGGAAGTCGGAAAAACTGTTTTTT. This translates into CSARDEGTGKSEKLFF.